These 30 T cell receptor beta chains share one sample of origin, sequenced in a study of blood T cell repertoires in COVID-19. Data came from immunoSEQ multiplex PCR; TCRdb stores just in-frame clones and leaves some out. The table includes 250,000 to 300,000 clones, 89% detected once. The source material was PBMCs or T cells enriched from blood (not recorded which). All receptors derive from a woman in her 40s who had recovered from COVID-19.

The CDR3 region is CASSSRDRGISVTEAFF. CDR3 coding DNA: TGTGCCAGCAGCTCCAGGGACAGGGGGATTTCGGTCACTGAAGCTTTCTTT. The rearrangement uses TRBV6-2 or TRBV6-3 and TRBJ1-1, with 11 bases lining up with TRBD1. Germline CDR1 and CDR2: MNHEY and SVGEGT. The CDR3 is made up of 17 amino acids. Germline trimming cut 6 bases from V and 4 bases from J; bases unmatched to any gene: 13.

V is TRBV2 and J is TRBJ2-7; no clear D gene. This CDR3 spans 11 amino acids. Trimming left V 7 bases short and J 3 bases short, with 7 bases between. The V gene's germline CDR1 is SNHLY and CDR2 FYNNEI. The CDR3 loop is CASMFGYEQYF. CDR3 DNA sequence: TGTGCCAGCATGTTCGGCTACGAGCAGTACTTC. The entire variable domain, with the rest obtained from reference TRBV2 and TRBJ2-7, is as follows: EPEVTQTPSHQVTQMGQEVILRCVPISNHLYFYWYRQILGQKVEFLVSFYNNEISEKSEIFDDQFSVERPDGSNFTLKIRSTKLEDSAMYFCASMFGYEQYFGPGTRLTVT.

The rearrangement links TRBV30 to TRBJ1-3; D perhaps matches TRBD1 (5 bases). The germline V and J ends were trimmed by 0 bases and 0 bases, with 12 bases remaining between them. There are 16 residues in the CDR3. CDR1 is GTSNPN and CDR2 is SVGIG in the germline V gene (reference sequence). This chain's CDR3 is CAWSVGSRVSGNTIYF. CDR3 sequence (DNA): TGTGCCTGGAGTGTCGGCAGCAGGGTCTCTGGAAACACCATATATTTT.

The chain carries TRBV7-2 and TRBJ1-4; D possibly corresponds to TRBD1 (6 bases). Germline V gene lookup returns CDR1 SGHTA and CDR2 FQGNSA. With 5 bases removed from V and 7 bases from J, the gap between germline ends came to 14 bases. The CDR3 runs to 14 residues. CDR3: CASSPQGTGEKLFF. CDR3 DNA: TGTGCCAGCAGCCCACAGGGTACGGGTGAAAAACTGTTTTTT.

This clone has a single count. V and J are TRBV7-2 and TRBJ2-1; the match to TRBD2 covers 13 bases. The length of the CDR3 is 15 residues. The V gene end was trimmed by 1 base and the J gene end by 7 bases; junction bases not matched to a gene: 1. The germline V gene has CDR1 SGHTA and CDR2 FQGNSA. CDR3 DNA: TGTGCCAGCAGCTTAGGACTAGCGGGAGGTAATGAGCAGTTCTTC. It translates to CASSLGLAGGNEQFF.

To note about this clone: This specimen includes other DNA sequences encoding the same CDR3. V and J are TRBV2 and TRBJ1-2; 8 bases are shared with TRBD1. Trimming cost V 3 bases and J 7 bases; bases outside gene matches: 4. CDR3 length: 13 amino acids. From germline, CDR1 is SNHLY and CDR2 FYNNEI. The CDR3 DNA reads as TGTGCCAGCAGTGAGGACAGGGTCGGTGGCTACACCTTC. It yields the protein CASSEDRVGGYTF.

J is TRBJ1-2 and V is TRBV6-5, with D possibly TRBD1 on 6 matching bases. V lost 6 bases and J lost 3, with 11 bases in between. Germline-derived CDR1 and CDR2 are MNHEY and SVGAGI. The CDR3 loop spans 13 amino acids. This CDR3 reads CASRDRVDYGYTF. DNA for the CDR3: TGTGCCAGCAGGGACAGAGTTGACTATGGCTACACCTTC.

This chain uses TRBV3-1 (or the pseudogene TRBV3-2) with TRBJ1-3, with D unclear. V lost 3 bases and J lost 0, with 6 bases in between. There are 14 residues in the CDR3. The germline gives CDR1 LGHDT, CDR2 YNNKEL (reference sequence). As DNA, the CDR3 is TGTGCCAGCAGCCAGCTCAGCTCTGGAAACACCATATATTTT. Translated: CASSQLSSGNTIYF.

The chain couples TRBV19 to TRBJ1-2; TRBD1 might be the D (6 bases). Per germline, CDR1 LNHDA and CDR2 SQIVND (reference sequence). There are 15 residues in the CDR3. The V end was cut by 3 bases, the J end by 4 bases, with 15 bases between. The CDR3 bases are TGTGCCAGTAGTATTGGGTCCAGGGGCGCCTATGGCTACACCTTC. It encodes CASSIGSRGAYGYTF.

The chain combines TRBV5-1 with TRBJ1-4; 10 nucleotides match TRBD1. With V trimmed by 3 bases and J by 6 bases, 5 bases remained unmatched. The length of the CDR3 is 15 residues. Germline V CDR1 and CDR2: SGHRS, YFSETQ. The CDR3 here is CASSSAGTGDEKLFF. The CDR3 coding sequence is TGCGCCAGCAGCTCCGCCGGGACAGGGGATGAAAAACTGTTTTTT. Supplemented by reference TRBV5-1 and TRBJ1-4, the full variable domain reads KAGVTQTPRYLIKTRGQQVTLSCSPISGHRSVSWYQQTPGQGLQFLFEYFSETQRNKGNFPGRFSGRQFSNSRSEMNVSTLELGDSALYLCASSSAGTGDEKLFFGSGTQLSVL.

The chain uses TRBV29-1 and TRBJ1-1; 8 nucleotides agree with TRBD1. The CDR3 totals 14 residues. V shed 5 bases, J shed 1 base, and the junction held 6 bases outside the gene matches. Germline CDR1 and CDR2: SQVTM and ANQGSEA. The CDR3 DNA reads as TGCAGCGTTAAATTCCAGGGGGCGAACACTGAAGCTTTCTTT. It is translated as CSVKFQGANTEAFF. The whole variable domain, filled in from reference TRBV29-1 and TRBJ1-1, reads SAVISQKPSRDICQRGTSLTIQCQVDSQVTMMFWYRQQPGQSLTLIATANQGSEATYESGFVIDKFPISRPNLTFSTLTVSNMSPEDSSIYLCSVKFQGANTEAFFGQGTRLTVV.

CDR3 loop: CASSLSPLAGEADTQYF. The CDR3 DNA follows: TGTGCCAGCAGCTTAAGTCCACTAGCGGGAGAGGCAGATACGCAGTATTTT. This chain connects TRBV7-3 to TRBJ2-3, with 11 nucleotides matching TRBD2. This CDR3 has 17 amino acids. Per germline, CDR1 SGHTA and CDR2 FQGTGA. V was pared by 1 base and J by 4 bases, with 7 bases of the junction left unmatched.

The CDR3 is CASRAGTGMKTQYF. Here the CDR3 DNA reads TGTGCCAGCAGAGCCGGGACAGGGATGAAGACCCAGTACTTC. This chain connects TRBV6-5 to TRBJ2-5; the match to TRBD1 covers 9 bases. V was clipped by 6 bases and J by 6 bases; unmatched bases: 8. The CDR3 runs to 14 residues. CDR1 is MNHEY and CDR2 is SVGAGI in the germline V gene.

V usage is TRBV5-4 and J usage is TRBJ2-3, with TRBD1 identical over 10 bases. This CDR3 is 16 amino acids long. Germline lookup yields CDR1 SGHNT and CDR2 YYREEE (reference sequence). J was trimmed by 3 bases and V by 0 bases; bases with no gene match: 4. CDR3 residues: CASSLGWDRGTDTQYF. For the CDR3, the DNA is TGTGCCAGCAGCTTGGGGTGGGACAGGGGTACAGATACGCAGTATTTT.

CDR3 loop: CASSFGRGELFF. Here the CDR3 DNA reads TGTGCCAGCAGCTTTGGGCGCGGGGAGCTGTTTTTT. V usage is TRBV5-5 and J usage is TRBJ2-2; no clear D. This CDR3 comprises 12 residues. Trimming removed 2 bases at V and 7 bases at J, with 6 bases between. Germline-derived CDR1 and CDR2 are SGHKS and YYEKEE (reference sequence). The full variable domain, in which reference TRBV5-5 and TRBJ2-2 provide the parts outside the CDR3, is DAGVTQSPTHLIKTRGQQVTLRCSPISGHKSVSWYQQVLGQGPQFIFQYYEKEERGRGNFPDRFSARQFPNYSSELNVNALLLGDSALYLCASSFGRGELFFGEGSRLTVL.

V gene TRBV18 combines with J gene TRBJ1-4; TRBD1 agrees at 8 bases. The CDR3 length is 13 residues. V lost 2 bases, J lost 7 bases, and 0 bases stayed unmatched. CDR1 KGHSH and CDR2 LQKENI come from the germline V gene. The CDR3 sequence is CASSPDRGEKLFF. CDR3 nucleotides: TGTGCCAGCTCACCAGACAGGGGTGAAAAACTGTTTTTT.

This rearrangement joins TRBV9 to TRBJ2-1; possibly TRBD2 for D (5 bases). CDR3 length: 11 residues. Germline V CDR1 and CDR2: SGDLS, YYNGEE. V lost 3 bases and J 10 bases, leaving 8 bases between the germline ends. Written as DNA, the CDR3 is TGTGCCAGCAGCGGCCGAGGGGAGCAGTTCTTC. As protein: CASSGRGEQFF.

This chain links TRBV5-3 with TRBJ1-4, with D perhaps matching TRBD1 (5 bases). TRBV5-3 is classed as an ORF, of uncertain function. This CDR3 region has 19 residues. Trimming removed 0 bases at V and 3 bases at J, with 21 bases between. CDR3 residues: CARSLDQGQEGMSNEKLFF. CDR3 nucleotide sequence: TGTGCCAGAAGCTTGGACCAGGGCCAGGAGGGGATGTCTAATGAAAAACTGTTTTTT.

This chain joins TRBV19 and TRBJ1-1, with 8 bases matching TRBD1. This CDR3 is 18 amino acids long. Trimming took 5 bases from V and 0 from J; bases not matched to a gene: 14. Per germline, CDR1 LNHDA and CDR2 SQIVND (reference sequence). The CDR3 nucleotides read TGTGCCAGTAGTCCACGACGAGGACAGGGCATCATGAACACTGAAGCTTTCTTT. This codes for CASSPRRGQGIMNTEAFF.

CDR3 region: CASSKGKGQGGEKLFF. DNA of the CDR3: TGTGCCAGCAGCAAAGGGAAGGGACAGGGGGGTGAAAAACTGTTTTTT. The chain employs TRBV21-1 and TRBJ1-4; the DNA was not used to check the table's D call, TRBD1. TRBV21-1 is a listed pseudogene. The CDR3 is 16 residues long.

The J gene is TRBJ2-7, the V gene TRBV6-2 or TRBV6-3, with 9 bases matching TRBD1. Germline loops: CDR1 MNHEY, CDR2 SVGEGT. This CDR3 spans 16 amino acids. J gave up 0 bases and V 6 bases, and 9 bases lay outside the gene matches. DNA of the CDR3: TGTGCCAGCAGCTCCCACCCGGGACAGGGCTCCTACGAGCAGTACTTC. Amino acids: CASSSHPGQGSYEQYF.

This clone was seen once. V is TRBV5-1 and J is TRBJ1-4; D is possibly TRBD1 (5 bases). Trimming stripped 6 bases from V and 5 bases from J, with 14 bases between. This CDR3 has 14 residues. The V gene's germline CDR1 is SGHRS and CDR2 YFSETQ. CDR3 in amino acids: CASTMDTGNEKLFF. CDR3 nucleotides: TGCGCCAGCACCATGGACACGGGCAATGAAAAACTGTTTTTT. The variable domain in full, completed from reference TRBV5-1 and TRBJ1-4, reads KAGVTQTPRYLIKTRGQQVTLSCSPISGHRSVSWYQQTPGQGLQFLFEYFSETQRNKGNFPGRFSGRQFSNSRSEMNVSTLELGDSALYLCASTMDTGNEKLFFGSGTQLSVL.

This sequence joins TRBV6-5 and TRBJ1-2; D perhaps matches TRBD1 (5 bases). The CDR3 spans 14 residues. V was clipped by 5 bases and J by 1 base, with 11 bases between them. The V gene's germline CDR1 is MNHEY and CDR2 SVGAGI. The CDR3 nucleotides read TGTGCCAGCAGTCCCCGGACATTTAACTATGGCTACACCTTC. Translated: CASSPRTFNYGYTF.

The rearrangement joins TRBV27 to TRBJ1-1; 9 bases are shared with TRBD1. Germline CDR1 MNHEY, CDR2 SMNVEV (reference sequence). This CDR3 has 13 amino acids. The ends lost 5 bases at V and 13 bases at J; junction bases unmatched: 11. The CDR3 loop is CASSDGGQGRIFF. The CDR3 DNA sequence: TGTGCCAGCAGTGATGGGGGACAGGGCCGAATTTTCTTT.

The chain links TRBV6-2 or TRBV6-3 to TRBJ1-2, with TRBD1 as a possible D gene (5 bases). CDR1 and CDR2 (germline): MNHEY, SVGEGT. The CDR3 has 15 residues. The V end lost 4 bases, the J end lost 4 bases, and 16 bases lay between the germline ends. The CDR3 protein is CASSSPRQGSYGYTF. The DNA of the CDR3 is TGTGCCAGCAGTTCCCCTCGGCAGGGCAGCTATGGCTACACCTTC.

The chain couples TRBV5-4 to TRBJ2-5; TRBD2 might be the D (5 bases). Per the germline V gene, CDR1 is SGHNT and CDR2 is YYREEE (reference sequence). The length of the CDR3 is 16 residues. Trimming stripped 0 bases from V and 0 bases from J, with 12 bases between. The chain's CDR3 is CASSLGPASHQETQYF. The CDR3, as DNA: TGTGCCAGCAGCTTGGGCCCGGCTAGCCACCAAGAGACCCAGTACTTC.

The V gene is TRBV5-8, the J gene TRBJ1-2; D is undetermined. V shed 1 base and J shed 7 bases, with 17 bases lying between them. CDR1 is SGHTS, CDR2 YDEGEE, per germline. The CDR3 runs 15 residues. The CDR3 spells CASSLPGLPRLGYTF. In DNA, the CDR3 is TGTGCCAGCAGCTTGCCGGGGTTACCTCGTCTTGGCTACACCTTC.

CDR3 amino acids: CASSWQGGTLSYEQYF. The CDR3 nucleotides are TGCGCCAGCAGCTGGCAAGGGGGCACCCTCTCCTACGAGCAGTACTTC. The V call is TRBV5-1, the J call TRBJ2-7, with 7 nucleotides matching TRBD1. Trimming removed 3 bases from V and 0 bases from J; junction bases left unmatched: 9. The CDR3 covers 16 residues. Germline CDR1 SGHRS, CDR2 YFSETQ.

This clone appeared a single time. V gene TRBV4-3 combines with J gene TRBJ2-3; 10 positions agree with TRBD2. V dropped 1 base and J dropped 2; count of bases not matched to a gene: 6. The CDR3 runs to 17 residues. The germline V gene encodes CDR1 LGHNA and CDR2 YSLEER. CDR3 nucleotides: TGCGCCAGCAGCCAAGTCCTAGCGGGAGCTCTCACAGATACGCAGTATTTT. As protein: CASSQVLAGALTDTQYF.

The V and J genes are TRBV6-1 and TRBJ2-7; TRBD2 might be the D (5 bases). Between the trimmed V and J ends, which lost 4 bases and 0 bases, there was a span of 16 bases. Per germline, CDR1 MNHNS and CDR2 SASEGT. CDR3 length: 16 amino acids. CDR3 amino acids: CASSVIGPGSSYEQYF. DNA of the CDR3: TGTGCCAGCAGTGTGATCGGGCCGGGAAGCTCCTACGAGCAGTACTTC.